The clone carrying this T cell receptor (beta chain) has at least ten counts. This entry is derived from a study of technical replicates of blood from several donors. The table came from immunoSEQ multiplex PCR; TCRdb's copy has only in-frame clones and leaves some out. The sample carries 55,000 to 75,000 clones, over 75% recorded once. Germline CDR1 is LGHNA and CDR2 is YNFKEQ. There are 14 residues in the CDR3. The V segment lost 1 base and the J segment 10 bases; nucleotides outside the gene matches: 6. The rearrangement uses TRBV4-2 and TRBJ2-2, with TRBD2 matching over 7 bases. This sequence was found in a human donor in good health. Some clones in this sample may be carry-over from other donors' samples. The source material was PBMCs. DNA of the CDR3: TGTGCCAGCAGCCAAGGGCTAGCGGCAGTGGAGCTGTTTTTT. Its protein product is CASSQGLAAVELFF.